This T cell receptor beta chain was recorded in a study of technical replicates of blood from a handful of donors (dated by TCRdb to 2017 to 2019). Library preparation used the immunoSEQ multiplex PCR assay. The table comes from immuneACCESS by way of TCRdb, which keeps in-frame sequences with V and J called. Part of the clones is missing from these tables; in studies checked, under half for an unresolved V gene and the rest for unknown reasons. In all, the sample holds tens of thousands of clones, and around 96% of those were seen once. The ten largest account for around 0.26% of the sample. In the case of this clone: The target of this receptor is not known. Base-call qualities are not available, and no considerably larger clone is one nucleotide away.

CDR1 and CDR2, per the germline V gene, are SGHNT and YENEEA. Here V drops 6 bases and J drops 6 bases, and the junction holds 7 bases not matched to any gene. The CDR3 spans 15 residues, from the cysteine through the phenylalanine. Only the CDR3 part of the read is kept: 45 bases, read in frame from the first base. This clonotype originated in a human donor in good health. Material: T cells isolated from PBMCs. The chain was built from TRBV11-3 and TRBJ2-1; 11 central bases correspond to TRBD1. CDR3 protein: CASSGGGTGGNEQFF. In nucleotides, the sequence is TGTGCCAGCAGTGGGGGCGGGACAGGGGGCAATGAGCAGTTCTTC.